This T cell receptor (beta chain) was recorded in a study of cytomegalovirus exposure and HLA in healthy donors. Study-wide points: Across donors, presence/absence analyses took sequencing depth to be roughly uniform. Cytomegalovirus association was assigned to about 150 TCR beta chains. Most TCR beta V segments were productive about 87% or about 30% of the time in an earlier analysis.

Trimming took 0 bases from V and 5 from J; bases not matched to a gene: 8. The CDR3 loop spans 17 amino acids. Germline V gene sequence: CDR1 SEHNR, CDR2 FQNEAQ (reference sequence). The PCR used 60 Vbeta and 13 Jbeta primers. In the authors' workflow: In a later analysis, the count reached approximately 80 million unique TCR beta chains, with 10 million to 11 million shared. TCRdb's copy holds only in-frame clones and misses some; the assay was immunoSEQ multiplex PCR. The DNA was the basis for D and trimming; V, J and clone size are from that table. The sample data list roughly 84,000 clones. On this clone itself: The antigen remains undetermined.

The genes are TRBV7-9 and TRBJ2-5; 11 bases are a match to TRBD2. Sequences were obtained from PBMCs. This receptor was identified in a man aged 45-60 years in good health and CMV-seronegative. Here the CDR3 reads CASSLAFGLAGGETQYF. Here the CDR3 DNA reads TGTGCCAGCAGCTTAGCGTTCGGACTAGCGGGCGGGGAGACCCAGTACTTC.